The 18 T cell receptor beta chains presented below share a single source sample, sequenced in a study of human T cells and chemical hapten exposure. Time point given: healthy volunteer bleed at 2 weeks. Extraction yielded total RNA from whole blood (unfractionated). TCRdb fed the RACE reads into MiXCR, producing one record per CDR3 protein. In the table there are roughly 130,000 distinct CDR3 sequences, roughly 9.5% of which are singletons. The source material was whole blood. These receptors came from a male donor in good health. Some clones in this sample may be carry-over from other donors' samples.

This clonotype appeared a few times. The chain uses TRBV11-2 and TRBJ1-5; TRBD1 agrees at 7 bases. V lost 6 bases, J lost 7 bases, and 6 bases stayed unmatched. CDR1 is SGHAT and CDR2 is FQNNGV in the germline V gene. The CDR3 is 13 amino acids. As DNA, the CDR3 is TGTGCCAGCAGGAGGGACAGCAGCCAGCCCCAGCATTTT. Residues: CASRRDSSQPQHF.

This clonotype was recorded a few times. The rearrangement uses TRBV6-5 and TRBJ2-6; 9 nucleotides align to TRBD1. Trimming cost V 5 bases and J 2 bases; bases outside gene matches: 16. This CDR3 comprises 20 residues. Germline loops: CDR1 MNHEY, CDR2 SVGAGI. CDR3 nucleotides: TGTGCCAGCAGTGACGTCCCGGGACAGGGATTCGGTGCTGGGGCCAACGTCCTGACTTTC. This codes for CASSDVPGQGFGAGANVLTF.

This clonotype occurred many times. The chain links TRBV7-2 to TRBJ2-4, with 15 bases fitting TRBD2. The trim removed 3 bases at V and 0 bases at J, leaving 6 bases unmatched. This CDR3 spans 19 amino acids. Germline CDR1 SGHTA, CDR2 FQGNSA. The chain's CDR3 is CASSFGTSGGLLAKNIQYF. CDR3 nucleotide sequence: TGTGCCAGCAGCTTCGGGACTAGCGGGGGGCTCCTAGCCAAAAACATTCAGTACTTC.

The chain recombines TRBV12-5 with TRBJ1-4; TRBD1 might be the D (5 bases). The germline V and J ends were trimmed by 5 bases and 4 bases, with 14 bases remaining between them. CDR1 and CDR2 (germline): LGHNT, FRNRAP. The CDR3 is 15 residues long. This CDR3 is CASGLRGTGNEKLFF. The CDR3 bases are TGTGCTAGTGGTCTCCGGGGGACCGGTAATGAAAAACTGTTTTTT.

This chain uses TRBV11-1 with TRBJ1-1; 8 nucleotides match TRBD1. Trimming removed 5 bases from V and 7 bases from J; junction bases left unmatched: 9. CDR3 length equals 14 residues. CDR1 and CDR2 (germline): SGHAT, FQDESV (reference sequence). Here the CDR3 reads CASSPIQGAGEAFF. CDR3 DNA sequence: TGTGCCAGCAGCCCCATTCAGGGGGCAGGTGAAGCTTTCTTT. The full variable domain, rest sourced from reference TRBV11-1 and TRBJ1-1, is EAEVAQSPRYKITEKSQAVAFWCDPISGHATLYWYRQILGQGPELLVQFQDESVVDDSQLPKDRFSAERLKGVDSTLKIQPAELGDSAMYLCASSPIQGAGEAFFGQGTRLTVV.

This clonotype was seen only a few times. The chain carries TRBV6-2 or TRBV6-3 and TRBJ2-2; 8 bases match TRBD1. J gave up 0 bases and V 2 bases, and 5 bases lay outside the gene matches. Germline V CDR1 and CDR2: MNHEY, SVGEGT. This CDR3 contains 17 residues. In DNA, the CDR3 is TGTGCCAGCAGTTACGAGACAGGGGCCGCGAACACCGGGGAGCTGTTTTTT. Translation gives CASSYETGAANTGELFF.

The sample holds a few counts of this clonotype. J is TRBJ2-5 and V is TRBV20-1; D call uncertain. V was shortened by 3 bases and J by 8 bases, with 16 bases between the two germline ends. This CDR3 contains 13 residues. Germline CDR1 reads DFQATT; CDR2 reads SNEGSKA (reference sequence). CDR3 coding DNA: TGCAGTGCTAGGACGGGCAAGTCCTCCACCCAGTACTTC. It translates to CSARTGKSSTQYF.

This clonotype has only a few counts. This chain connects TRBV20-1 to TRBJ2-7, with a weak D call TRBD2 (6 bases). The CDR3 is 14 residues long. Germline CDR1 and CDR2: DFQATT and SNEGSKA (reference sequence). V dropped 3 bases and J dropped 3 bases, with 15 bases sitting between them. This CDR3 is CSARRGSLFYEQYF. The CDR3 bases are TGCAGTGCTAGGCGGGGTTCCCTCTTCTACGAGCAGTACTTC.

This clonotype was counted between two and nine times. This chain links TRBV5-1 with TRBJ2-7; TRBD2 matches 13 bases. V was pared by 1 base and J by 7 bases, with 2 bases of the junction left unmatched. In germline, CDR1 is SGHRS, CDR2 YFSETQ. The CDR3 length is 14 residues. CDR3 sequence (DNA): TGCGCCAGCAGCTTGACTAGCGGGAGGGGAGAGCAGTACTTC. Its protein is CASSLTSGRGEQYF. The whole variable domain, remainder taken from reference TRBV5-1 and TRBJ2-7, is KAGVTQTPRYLIKTRGQQVTLSCSPISGHRSVSWYQQTPGQGLQFLFEYFSETQRNKGNFPGRFSGRQFSNSRSEMNVSTLELGDSALYLCASSLTSGRGEQYFGPGTRLTVT.

In this sample, this clonotype turned up a few times. This may be a read error: a much more frequent sequence differs by one nucleotide. The chain links TRBV5-6 to TRBJ2-2; D perhaps matches TRBD1 (6 bases). Trimming removed 3 bases at V and 1 base at J, with 7 bases between. The CDR3 covers 14 residues. Germline CDR1 and CDR2: SGHDT and YYEEEE. CDR3 amino acids: CASSWGQNTGELFF. The CDR3 DNA follows: TGTGCCAGCAGCTGGGGACAGAACACCGGGGAGCTGTTTTTT.

This clonotype was observed many times. This chain joins TRBV6-1 and TRBJ1-6, with TRBD1 identical over 9 bases. V dropped 7 bases and J dropped 7; count of bases not matched to a gene: 5. This CDR3 has 14 residues. In germline, CDR1 is MNHNS, CDR2 SASEGT. CDR3 DNA sequence: TGTGCCAGCACCAGGACAGGGGAAAATTCACCCCTCCACTTT. This translates into CASTRTGENSPLHF.

The genes are TRBV10-3 and TRBJ1-1, with D hard to call. Germline V gives CDR1 ENHRY, CDR2 SYGVKD. Trimming took 4 bases from V and 11 from J, leaving 14 bases between them. The CDR3 length is 12 residues. The CDR3: CAISATPPGAFF. In DNA form, the CDR3 reads TGTGCCATCAGTGCTACCCCGCCCGGGGCTTTCTTT.

Notes on this clonotype: A read error may explain this, as a much larger clone is one base away. The genes are TRBV27 and TRBJ2-7, with 8 bases aligning to TRBD1. In germline, CDR1 is MNHEY, CDR2 SMNVEV (reference sequence). This CDR3 region has 17 residues. The CDR3: CASSFYVSGQASYEQCF. As DNA, the CDR3 is TGTGCCAGCAGTTTTTATGTGTCGGGACAGGCGTCCTACGAGCAGTGCTTC.

This clonotype was observed at least ten times. The V and J genes are TRBV20-1 and TRBJ2-1; the match to TRBD1 covers 7 bases. This CDR3 contains 13 residues. Trimming at V came to 3 bases and at J to 7 bases, leaving 6 bases not matched to a gene. Per germline, CDR1 DFQATT and CDR2 SNEGSKA (reference sequence). Written as DNA, the CDR3 is TGCAGTGCTAGGGACGTGACAGGGAATGAGCAGTTCTTC. It specifies CSARDVTGNEQFF.

This chain uses TRBV27 with TRBJ2-7; either TRBD1 or TRBD2 may supply D (5 bases each). Trimming took 5 bases from V and 0 from J, leaving 14 bases between them. Germline CDR1 and CDR2: MNHEY and SMNVEV (reference sequence). CDR3 length: 15 amino acids. CDR3 DNA sequence: TGTGCCAGCAGTCGCCTCGAGGGGAGCTCCTACGAGCAGTACTTC. The encoded protein is CASSRLEGSSYEQYF.

This clonotype was counted ten times or more. The chain carries TRBV9 and TRBJ1-5; D is uncertain. Germline CDR1 reads SGDLS; CDR2 reads YYNGEE. The CDR3 totals 14 residues. Trimming took 4 bases from V and 5 from J, leaving 13 bases between them. The CDR3: CASSTGLRDQPQHF. The DNA of the CDR3 is TGTGCCAGCAGCACGGGCCTTAGGGATCAGCCCCAGCATTTT. Drawing the rest from reference TRBV9 and TRBJ1-5, the complete variable domain is DSGVTQTPKHLITATGQRVTLRCSPRSGDLSVYWYQQSLDQGLQFLIQYYNGEERAKGNILERFSAQQFPDLHSELNLSSLELGDSALYFCASSTGLRDQPQHFGDGTRLSIL.

This clonotype was seen repeatedly, ten times or more. CDR3 nucleotide sequence: TGTGCCAGCAGTGAAGGACTCTACCGGGACAGGAGAGAGACCCAGTACTTC. Amino acid sequence: CASSEGLYRDRRETQYF. The chain couples TRBV6-1 to TRBJ2-5; 8 nucleotides agree with TRBD1. This CDR3 is 17 amino acids long. Germline V lookup: CDR1 MNHNS, CDR2 SASEGT. Losses at the gene ends were 1 base for V and 4 bases for J; bases not matched to a gene: 11.

The rearrangement joins TRBV30 to TRBJ1-3; the D gene is possibly TRBD1 (5 bases). This CDR3 is 15 amino acids long. V was cut by 0 bases and J by 4 bases, with 13 bases left in between. CDR1 GTSNPN and CDR2 SVGIG come from the germline V gene (reference sequence). CDR3 loop: CAWSVQAGLGNTIYF. The CDR3 coding sequence is TGTGCCTGGAGTGTACAGGCCGGACTCGGAAACACCATATATTTT.